These 11 T cell receptor beta chains share one sample of origin, sequenced in a study of human T cells and chemical hapten exposure. From the RACE reads, TCRdb called clonotypes with MiXCR, one entry per CDR3 protein. The sample yields 300,000 to 400,000 distinct CDR3 sequences, under 8% seen once. Time point here: patch test 1, 2 weeks after DPC sensitization. Treatment here: therapeutic diphenylcyclopropenone sensitization with weekly scalp DPC. The sequencing here drew on whole blood, taken in connection with sensitization to the hapten diphenylcyclopropenone (DPC). These receptors all stem from a woman under 30 with alopecia areata. Some clones in this sample may be carry-over from other donors' samples.

J is TRBJ1-2 and V is TRBV5-6; no clear D gene. Trimming took 3 bases from V and 5 from J, leaving 23 bases between them. The CDR3 extends over 17 amino acids. Per the germline V gene, CDR1 is SGHDT and CDR2 is YYEEEE. The CDR3 loop reads CASSSVAGQPFGYGYTF. CDR3 sequence (DNA): TGTGCCAGCAGCTCCGTGGCCGGGCAACCCTTTGGATATGGCTACACCTTC.

This clonotype has a handful of counts. The chain couples TRBV3-1 to TRBJ1-1, with D uncertain. The germline V gene encodes CDR1 LGHDT and CDR2 YNNKEL (reference sequence). The germline V and J ends were trimmed by 1 base and 7 bases, with 13 bases remaining between them. The CDR3 spans 14 residues. Here the CDR3 reads CASSQGNRPIEAFF. As DNA, the CDR3 is TGTGCCAGCAGCCAAGGGAACAGACCCATTGAAGCTTTCTTT.

The V call is TRBV7-2, the J call TRBJ2-5, with 7 positions matching TRBD1. The CDR3 has 16 residues. Germline V gene data show CDR1 as SGHTA and CDR2 as FQGNSA. V lost 5 bases and J lost 2; bases outside the gene matches: 11. CDR3 coding DNA: TGTGCCAGCAGCCCATGGACAGGTGGAGGACAAGAGACCCAGTACTTC. Protein sequence: CASSPWTGGGQETQYF.

In its sample, this clonotype was seen many times. CDR3 sequence reads: CASSPVANPGLAAYEQYF. CDR3 in DNA: TGTGCCAGCAGCCCGGTAGCGAATCCGGGACTCGCGGCCTACGAGCAGTACTTC. This chain links TRBV4-2 with TRBJ2-7; D perhaps matches TRBD2 (6 bases). Germline assignment: CDR1 LGHNA and CDR2 YNFKEQ. V lost 4 bases and J lost 2, with 24 bases in between. The CDR3 consists of 18 residues.

This sequence joins TRBV6-2 or TRBV6-3 and TRBJ1-1; D call uncertain. Germline V CDR1 and CDR2: MNHEY, SVGEGT. Trimming pared 2 bases from V and 1 base from J, leaving 8 bases between. This CDR3 is 14 amino acids long. DNA for the CDR3: TGTGCCAGCAGTTACGGACCGACGAACACTGAAGCTTTCTTT. It is translated as CASSYGPTNTEAFF.

The sample holds a few counts of this clonotype. The chain employs TRBV14 and TRBJ2-7; 11 bases align to TRBD2. CDR1 is SGHDN, CDR2 FVKESK, per germline. The CDR3 is made up of 15 amino acids. With V trimmed by 4 bases and J by 2 bases, 4 bases remained unmatched. CDR3 bases: TGTGCCAGCAGCCTCTATAGCGGGGGGGCCTACGAGCAGTACTTC. Its translation: CASSLYSGGAYEQYF. Based on the CDR3 plus reference TRBV14 and TRBJ2-7, the full variable domain is EAGVTQFPSHSVIEKGQTVTLRCDPISGHDNLYWYRRVMGKEIKFLLHFVKESKQDESGMPNNRFLAERTGGTYSTLKVQPAELEDSGVYFCASSLYSGGAYEQYFGPGTRLTVT.

This clonotype has just a few counts. The chain uses TRBV11-1 and TRBJ1-4; D remains ambiguous. Trimming removed 6 bases from V and 3 bases from J, with 14 bases in between. The germline CDR1 and CDR2 sequences are SGHAT and FQDESV (reference sequence). This CDR3 has 15 residues. The CDR3 region has the DNA TGTGCCAGCAGTAGCCGCGGCGACCCTAATGAAAAACTGTTTTTT. Translation gives CASSSRGDPNEKLFF.

The chain is built from TRBV29-1 and TRBJ1-1; D gene unclear. Germline V gene sequence: CDR1 SQVTM, CDR2 ANQGSEA. Trimming stripped 4 bases from V and 4 bases from J, with 4 bases between. This CDR3 contains 10 residues. The CDR3 sequence: CSVVITEAFF. The DNA for the CDR3 is TGCAGCGTTGTTATCACTGAAGCTTTCTTT.

This clonotype was counted between two and nine times. V and J are TRBV2 and TRBJ2-7; D gene ambiguous. The CDR3 contains 12 residues. Trimming removed 4 bases at V and 5 bases at J, with 9 bases between. Germline CDR1 and CDR2: SNHLY and FYNNEI. This CDR3 reads CASSVVGNEQYF. The CDR3 DNA reads as TGTGCCAGCAGTGTAGTAGGGAACGAGCAGTACTTC.

This clonotype was counted ten times or more. The chain employs TRBV18 and TRBJ2-3, with TRBD1 matching over 8 bases. The CDR3 loop spans 15 amino acids. V was clipped by 5 bases and J by 2 bases; unmatched bases: 6. The germline CDR1 and CDR2 sequences are KGHSH and LQKENI. The CDR3 is CASSGPDRATDTQYF. CDR3 nucleotides: TGTGCCAGCTCAGGTCCGGACAGGGCCACAGATACGCAGTATTTT.

The CDR3 sequence is CASSATLPGAIQYF. CDR3 in DNA: TGTGCCAGCAGTGCTACCCTGCCCGGGGCCATTCAGTACTTC. The gene calls are TRBV6-1 and TRBJ2-4; D is perhaps TRBD1 or TRBD2 (5 bases each). The CDR3 extends over 14 amino acids. The V end was cut by 4 bases, the J end by 9 bases, with 16 bases between. Germline V gives CDR1 MNHNS, CDR2 SASEGT.